In this sample, the clone carrying this T cell receptor beta chain turned up a few times. The antigen is undetermined. The data belong to a study of cytomegalovirus exposure and HLA in healthy donors. General study points: The dataset shows that most TCR sequences were rare, while some public TCRs occurred in many donors.

CDR1 is SGHRS and CDR2 is YFSETQ in the germline V gene. With V trimmed by 5 bases and J by 3 bases, 18 bases remained unmatched. The CDR3 loop spans 18 amino acids. Vbeta (60) and Jbeta (13) primers were used in the PCR. Profiled with immunoSEQ multiplex PCR; TCRdb holds only in-frame clones, not every one. This table has around 120,000 clones, less than 80% appearing once. The chain has TRBV5-1 and TRBJ1-1; 8 positions agree with TRBD1. The source is a woman aged 40 to 50 in good health and CMV-seropositive. The specimen was PBMCs. The CDR3 region is CASSSHDRGSLLDTEAFF. The CDR3 DNA reads TGCGCCAGCAGTTCCCACGACAGGGGATCCCTTTTGGACACTGAAGCTTTCTTT.